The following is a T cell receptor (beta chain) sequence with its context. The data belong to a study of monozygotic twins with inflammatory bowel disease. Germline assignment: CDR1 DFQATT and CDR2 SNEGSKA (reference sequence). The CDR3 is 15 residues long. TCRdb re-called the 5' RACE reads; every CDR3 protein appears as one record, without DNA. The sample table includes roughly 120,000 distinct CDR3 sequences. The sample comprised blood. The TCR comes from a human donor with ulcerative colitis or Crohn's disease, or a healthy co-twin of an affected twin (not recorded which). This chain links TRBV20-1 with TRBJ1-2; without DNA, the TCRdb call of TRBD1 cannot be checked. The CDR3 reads CSAPRQGAILGGYTF.